This T cell receptor (beta chain) was captured by sequencing in a study of T cells in Graves' hyperthyroidism and ophthalmopathy. About the research overall: Upon initial diagnosis and before any treatment, peripheral blood was collected.

This clonotype was found many times. The target antigen is unknown. Study-wide results and limits: Ophthalmopathy cases were set apart from stable hyperthyroidism by a 13 V-J model.

TCR beta CDR3 sequences were amplified from RNA transcripts. HTBI primers drove first-round RT-PCR of the TCR CDR3. TCRdb re-called the multiplex PCR reads with MiXCR, one entry per CDR3 protein. This table holds 250,000 to 300,000 distinct CDR3 sequences, approximately 17% found once. This CDR3 spans 11 amino acids. CDR1 SNHLY and CDR2 FYNNEI come from the germline V gene. Trimming pared 8 bases from V and 6 bases from J, leaving 10 bases between. The gene calls are TRBV2 and TRBJ2-5; no clear D gene. Sample: blood. This clonotype originated in an older woman with Graves' ophthalmopathy. DNA for the CDR3: TGTGCCAGCGAAATTAGAAAGACCCAGTACTTC. It is translated as CASEIRKTQYF.